This T cell receptor beta chain is from a study of OX40 agonist ivuxolimab in advanced cancers. Only in-frame clones appear in the TCRdb table, and some are missing; sequencing was by immunoSEQ multiplex PCR. The sample contains 40,000 or so clones, about 82% of which appear only once. With respect to this clone: Its antigen is as yet unknown.

The CDR3 is 17 residues long. V trimming: 5 bases; J trimming: 3 bases; junction bases outside the gene matches: 14. Germline V CDR1 and CDR2: SGHTA, FQGNSA. Notes on the study in general: Patients who responded partially at 0.1-3.0 mg/kg showed clonal expansion ranking among the lowest.

The chain couples TRBV7-2 to TRBJ2-3, with TRBD2 matching over 7 bases. The clonotype was recovered from an adult with an advanced solid tumor such as melanoma, head and neck, liver or kidney cancer. This specimen was CD4+ or CD8+ T cells sorted from blood, taken in a trial of the OX40 agonist ivuxolimab. CDR3 sequence reads: CASSTGVGVSGTDTQYF. DNA of the CDR3: TGTGCCAGCAGCACCGGGGTGGGGGTTAGCGGGACAGATACGCAGTATTTT.